This TCR beta chain was observed in a study of T cell responses to AZD1222 COVID-19 vaccine. Trimming pared 3 bases from V and 4 bases from J, leaving 12 bases between. The CDR3 contains 13 residues. The germline gives CDR1 GTSNPN, CDR2 SVGIG (reference sequence). The table came from immunoSEQ multiplex PCR; TCRdb's copy has only in-frame clones and leaves some out. Among about 78,000 clones listed, 75% to 95% were seen once. Broader study findings: Females made up more of the donors, who were largely white British, and clonal diversity may have come out too low.

Of note for this clone: No antigen is known for it.

This clonotype was sampled from an adult who received the AZD1222 COVID-19 vaccine. The V gene is TRBV30, the J gene TRBJ2-5; D gene unclear. The material was peripheral blood, obtained 28 days after the second AZD1222 dose. CDR3 sequence (DNA): TGTGCCTGGAGGGCGGTCAGTCGAGAGACCCAGTACTTC. Its protein is CAWRAVSRETQYF.